This T cell receptor (beta chain) was identified in a study of shared clonotypes between healthy human individuals. Points from the study as a whole: Generally, naive subsets came out with larger estimated richness than memory subsets.

Germline loops: CDR1 SQVTM, CDR2 ANQGSEA. The V gene end was trimmed by 7 bases and the J gene end by 0 bases; junction bases not matched to a gene: 10. The CDR3 is 17 residues long. As regards this clone: No antigen is known for it.

Sequencing used immunoSEQ multiplex PCR; TCRdb keeps in-frame clones, though not all of them. The sample includes around 1.1 million clones, about 80% seen only once; the top ten take more than 0.55%. The specimen was memory CD4+ T cells from PBMCs. Subset specified: CD45RA-negative fraction. The TCR comes from a man aged 18 to 29 in good health. Some clones in this sample may be carry-over from other donors' samples. This rearrangement joins TRBV29-1 to TRBJ2-2; 11 positions agree with TRBD2. The CDR3 nucleotides are TGCAGCGGGCCGGGACTAGCGGTAGGCGCGAACACCGGGGAGCTGTTTTTT. Protein product: CSGPGLAVGANTGELFF.